This TCR beta chain originates from a study of prognosis after radiotherapy for stage I lung cancer. Study at large: 13 men and over five women, aged about 53 to 84 and with a median age of around 79 years, made up the patients.

Peripheral venous blood was drawn in approximately 5.7-milliliter volumes, with a draw taken at each of two separate time points. Multiplex PCR, run in two rounds, amplified TCR beta CDR3 from genomic DNA. Every TRBV and TRBJ gene had its own specific primer in first-round PCR. TCRdb called the multiplex PCR reads again in MiXCR, with one record for every CDR3 protein. The sample lists some 20,000 distinct CDR3 sequences, about 37% occurring once. CDR1 and CDR2 (germline): SGHRS, YFSETQ. Trimming removed 3 bases from V and 3 bases from J, with 19 bases in between. The CDR3 length is 16 residues. In its sample, this clonotype was seen many times.

The chain carries TRBV5-1 and TRBJ2-7; D is perhaps TRBD2 (5 bases). Here the sequenced sample was PBMCs, taken before or after stereotactic body radiation therapy (not recorded which). This receptor was obtained from a donor of 50 years or more with non-small cell lung cancer. The CDR3 protein is CASSSTPSGGIYEQYF. The CDR3, as DNA: TGCGCCAGCAGCTCAACCCCCAGCGGAGGAATCTACGAGCAGTACTTC.